This T cell receptor (beta chain) stems from a study of immune heterogeneity within non-small cell lung tumors. In the study overall: With respect to histology, the tumors encompassed several squamous cell carcinomas, fewer than 11 non-squamous carcinomas and 1 not otherwise specified. Study results and limitations: Identical dominant CDR3 beta clonotypes spanned tumor sites within a patient, beside site-unique high-frequency clones. T-cell receptor beta clonotypes at high frequency differed largely between individual patients.

TCRs were amplified from approximately 600 ng gDNA of bulk tumor per sample. While surgery was under way, several biopsies spaced far apart were taken per primary tumor. Curative surgical treatment was performed in patients who had newly diagnosed, untreated non-small cell lung cancer. Germline V lookup: CDR1 LNHNV, CDR2 YYDKDF (reference sequence). CDR3 size: 15 residues. V lost 2 bases to trimming and J lost 5 bases, with 12 bases between them. TCR beta CDR3 regions came from multiplex PCR with 32 forward V and 13 reverse J primers. TCRdb itself ran the multiplex PCR reads through MiXCR, one entry per CDR3 protein. Of approximately 12,000 distinct CDR3 sequences in the sample, roughly 22% are singletons; the top ten hold 3.5% to 5.5%. In regard to this clonotype: Antigen unknown.

The source material was lung tumor tissue. V and J are TRBV15 and TRBJ2-2; maybe TRBD1 (5 bases). This receptor was taken from a man aged 55 to 70 with non-small cell lung cancer. The CDR3 spells CATSRSNAGTGELFF. The DNA for the CDR3 is TGTGCCACCAGCAGATCTAATGCAGGGACCGGGGAGCTGTTTTTT.